Listed below are T cell receptor beta chains from one sample, sequenced in a study of T cell repertoires in ileal Crohn's disease. This table comes from immunoSEQ multiplex PCR, and its TCRdb copy is limited to in-frame clones, with some not included. This sample yields around 3,600 clones, of which around 86% are seen a single time; 13% belongs to the top ten. Sequenced material: ileal tissue. The receptors come from an adult with Crohn's disease. Both conserved end residues are part of each CDR3. Each record gives: V gene, D gene, clone size, J gene, CDR3 protein, CDR3 DNA. The D gene is left open where the match is weak. The size entry is marked missing in some rows and otherwise reads once, few, many or a size class.

TRBV19,TRBD1,few,TRBJ1-2,CASRDRVGYTF,TGTGCCAGTAGGGACAGGGTTGGCTACACCTTC
TRBV5-5,TRBD2,NA,TRBJ2-7,CASSLSLAGGKPSYEQYF,TGTGCCAGCAGCTTGTCGCTAGCGGGAGGCAAGCCCTCCTACGAGCAGTACTTC
TRBV7-2,NA,NA,TRBJ2-7,CASSLTGESYEQYF,TGTGCCAGCAGCTTAACGGGAGAGTCCTACGAGCAGTACTTC
TRBV4-2,NA,NA,TRBJ2-1,CASSQEGTYEQFF,TGTGCCAGCAGCCAAGAAGGGACATATGAGCAGTTCTTC
TRBV2,NA,once,TRBJ2-1,CAISTYNEQFF,TGTGCCATCTCGACCTACAATGAGCAGTTCTTC
TRBV27,TRBD1,NA,TRBJ2-1,CASSSRDSLYNEQFF,TGTGCCAGCAGTTCCCGGGACAGCCTTTACAATGAGCAGTTCTTC
TRBV28,NA,NA,TRBJ2-4,CASSPGQMGNIQYF,TGTGCCAGCAGTCCAGGACAGATGGGAAACATTCAGTACTTC
TRBV27,NA,NA,TRBJ2-6,CASSPSGANVLTF,TGTGCCAGCAGTCCCTCTGGGGCCAACGTCCTGACTTTC
TRBV2,TRBD1,NA,TRBJ2-7,CARGQGAGEQYF,TGTGCCAGGGGACAGGGGGCCGGCGAGCAGTACTTC
TRBV7-2,TRBD2,few,TRBJ2-1,CASSGVAGGYNEQFF,TGTGCCAGCAGTGGGGTAGCGGGAGGGTACAATGAGCAGTTCTTC
TRBV28,NA,NA,TRBJ2-7,CASLHSDGYEQYF,TGTGCCAGCCTACATAGTGACGGCTACGAGCAGTACTTC
TRBV7-2,NA,NA,TRBJ1-2,CASSQQNYGYTF,TGTGCCAGCAGCCAACAGAACTATGGCTACACCTTC
TRBV5-5,NA,NA,TRBJ1-3,CASSPTPAPSSGNTIYF,TGTGCCAGCAGCCCCACTCCTGCCCCCTCTTCTGGAAACACCATATATTTT
TRBV28,NA,few,TRBJ2-7,CASSTNRDLSSYEQYF,TGTGCCAGCAGTACGAATCGGGACTTGAGCTCCTACGAGCAGTACTTC
TRBV6-6,TRBD2,NA,TRBJ2-3,CASSPGLDADTQYF,TGTGCCAGCAGCCCCGGACTAGACGCAGATACGCAGTATTTT
TRBV5-8,NA,NA,TRBJ1-2,CASSWGGYHYGYTF,TGTGCCAGCAGCTGGGGGGGATATCACTATGGCTACACCTTC